A selection of T cell receptor beta chains follows, all from one sample in a study of T cell repertoires in cytomegalovirus infection. TCRdb re-derived calls from the reads in MiXCR, one entry per CDR3 protein. The data contain around 450,000 distinct CDR3 sequences, roughly 30% of them singletons. The sample comprised PBMCs. The receptors stem from a human donor in good health (CMV status not recorded). Some clones in this sample may be carry-over from other donors' samples. Both conserved end residues are part of each CDR3. Fields, in order: V gene, clone size, J gene, D gene, CDR3 DNA, CDR3 protein. A D gene is named only where the DNA matches it firmly. Clone size is shown for a subset of rows, as once, few, many or a class of expanded clone.

v_gene: TRBV28
abundance: few
j_gene: TRBJ1-2
d_gene: .
CDR3nt: TGTGCCAGCCGGGAGGGGTATGGCTACACCTTC
CDR3aa: CASREGYGYTF

v_gene: TRBV12-3/TRBV12-4
abundance: .
j_gene: TRBJ2-6
d_gene: .
CDR3nt: TGTGCCAGCAGTTTAAGGGGCTCTTGGGCCAACGGCCTGACTTTC
CDR3aa: CASSLRGSWANGLTF

v_gene: TRBV19
abundance: .
j_gene: TRBJ2-7
d_gene: TRBD2
CDR3nt: TGTGCCAGTAGTACGCCCCGTAGCGGGGGTGTCTACGAGCAGTACTTC
CDR3aa: CASSTPRSGGVYEQYF

v_gene: TRBV20-1
abundance: few
j_gene: TRBJ2-5
d_gene: TRBD2
CDR3nt: TGCAGTGCTAGAGGTGGAGCGGGGGGGCGGGAGACCCGATACTTC
CDR3aa: CSARGGAGGRETRYF

v_gene: TRBV11-2
abundance: .
j_gene: TRBJ2-7
d_gene: .
CDR3nt: TGTGCCAGCAGCGCTACTAGCTCACCCAACTACGAGCAGTACTTC
CDR3aa: CASSATSSPNYEQYF

v_gene: TRBV7-9
abundance: few
j_gene: TRBJ1-3
d_gene: .
CDR3nt: TGTGCCAGTCGACAGGACGGCTCTGGAAACACCATATATTTT
CDR3aa: CASRQDGSGNTIYF

v_gene: TRBV5-1
abundance: few
j_gene: TRBJ2-7
d_gene: .
CDR3nt: TGCGCCAGCAGCTTGGATGTATATCCCTACGAGCAGTACTTC
CDR3aa: CASSLDVYPYEQYF

v_gene: TRBV19
abundance: once
j_gene: TRBJ2-5
d_gene: .
CDR3nt: TGTGCCAGTAGTGACCAACATGAGAGGTGGGAGACCCAGTACTTC
CDR3aa: CASSDQHERWETQYF

v_gene: TRBV19
abundance: .
j_gene: TRBJ1-1
d_gene: .
CDR3nt: TGTGCCAGTAGCGTCCGTTTTTTGAACACTGAAGCTTTCTTT
CDR3aa: CASSVRFLNTEAFF

v_gene: TRBV6-5
abundance: few
j_gene: TRBJ1-2
d_gene: TRBD1
CDR3nt: TGTGCCAGCAGCGCGACAGGGCTTGGCTACACCTTC
CDR3aa: CASSATGLGYTF

v_gene: TRBV20-1
abundance: .
j_gene: TRBJ1-2
d_gene: .
CDR3nt: TGCAGTGCTAGAGATCTAGCAGACCGGCGGGGCTACACCTTC
CDR3aa: CSARDLADRRGYTF

v_gene: TRBV7-2
abundance: few
j_gene: TRBJ2-7
d_gene: TRBD1
CDR3nt: TGTGCCAGCAGACTAACTTCGGGACAGGGGGCCTACGAGCAGTACTTC
CDR3aa: CASRLTSGQGAYEQYF

v_gene: TRBV7-6
abundance: many
j_gene: TRBJ1-1
d_gene: .
CDR3nt: TGTGCCAGCAGCTTAACCTCATCTCGGTACACTGAAGCTTTCTTT
CDR3aa: CASSLTSSRYTEAFF

v_gene: TRBV29-1
abundance: few
j_gene: TRBJ1-1
d_gene: .
CDR3nt: TGCAGCGCGCTCCGAGGAGGATCCGTTGAAGCTTTCTTT
CDR3aa: CSALRGGSVEAFF

v_gene: TRBV20-1
abundance: once
j_gene: TRBJ2-3
d_gene: .
CDR3nt: TGCAGTGCTCCCACAGGCGGTTTAAGGGATACGCAGTATTTT
CDR3aa: CSAPTGGLRDTQYF

v_gene: TRBV3-1
abundance: few
j_gene: TRBJ1-6
d_gene: TRBD1
CDR3nt: TGTGCCAGCAGCCAAGATCACGGGACAGGGAATAATTCACCCCTCCACTTT
CDR3aa: CASSQDHGTGNNSPLHF

v_gene: TRBV7-6
abundance: many
j_gene: TRBJ1-6
d_gene: .
CDR3nt: TGTGCCAGCAGCTTAGAGGCCCTTTCTAATTCACCCCTCCACTTT
CDR3aa: CASSLEALSNSPLHF

v_gene: TRBV20-1
abundance: .
j_gene: TRBJ1-1
d_gene: .
CDR3nt: TGCAGTGCTAGAAGTGGGGTTAACACTGAAGCTTTCTTT
CDR3aa: CSARSGVNTEAFF

v_gene: TRBV6-2/TRBV6-3
abundance: .
j_gene: TRBJ2-7
d_gene: TRBD2
CDR3nt: TGTGCCAGCAGCCCTTCCCTAGCGGGGGGTAACGAGCAGTACTTC
CDR3aa: CASSPSLAGGNEQYF

v_gene: TRBV4-1
abundance: .
j_gene: TRBJ2-2
d_gene: .
CDR3nt: TGCGCCAGCAGCCCCCAGGGGAGTAGGGCCGGGGAGCTGTTTTTT
CDR3aa: CASSPQGSRAGELFF

v_gene: TRBV6-1
abundance: few
j_gene: TRBJ1-5
d_gene: .
CDR3nt: TGTGCCAGCAGCCTAGGGGATTATCAGCCCCAGCATTTT
CDR3aa: CASSLGDYQPQHF

v_gene: TRBV7-8
abundance: .
j_gene: TRBJ2-2
d_gene: TRBD2
CDR3nt: TGTGCCAGCAGCTTGCGGTTGACTAGCGGGGGCCCTACGAACACCGGGGAGCTGTTTTTT
CDR3aa: CASSLRLTSGGPTNTGELFF

v_gene: TRBV7-2
abundance: many
j_gene: TRBJ2-1
d_gene: .
CDR3nt: TGTGCCAGCAGCTCCTATCGACAAGCTGGGGAGCAGTTCTTC
CDR3aa: CASSSYRQAGEQFF

v_gene: TRBV12-3/TRBV12-4
abundance: .
j_gene: TRBJ1-2
d_gene: TRBD1
CDR3nt: TGTGCCAGCAGCGGCGGGACAGGGGGCTATGGCTACACCTTC
CDR3aa: CASSGGTGGYGYTF

v_gene: TRBV7-8
abundance: many
j_gene: TRBJ2-2
d_gene: .
CDR3nt: TGTGCCAGCAGCCCGAAACTAGCAGCCAACACCGGGGAGCTGTTTTTT
CDR3aa: CASSPKLAANTGELFF

v_gene: TRBV6-5
abundance: .
j_gene: TRBJ2-7
d_gene: TRBD1
CDR3nt: TGTGCCCGCCGGACAGGGGGACGATACGAGCAGTACTTC
CDR3aa: CARRTGGRYEQYF

v_gene: TRBV20-1
abundance: few
j_gene: TRBJ2-1
d_gene: .
CDR3nt: TGCAGTGCTGAAGCTGCCAGCTCCTACAATGAGCAGTTCTTC
CDR3aa: CSAEAASSYNEQFF

v_gene: TRBV7-9
abundance: many
j_gene: TRBJ1-2
d_gene: TRBD1
CDR3nt: TGTGCCAGCAGCCAACAGGGGAACTATGGCTACACCTTC
CDR3aa: CASSQQGNYGYTF

v_gene: TRBV7-6
abundance: .
j_gene: TRBJ2-7
d_gene: .
CDR3nt: TGTGCCAGCAGCTTAGCAGGTAGATACGAGCAGTACTTC
CDR3aa: CASSLAGRYEQYF

v_gene: TRBV27
abundance: .
j_gene: TRBJ2-7
d_gene: .
CDR3nt: TGTGCCAGCAGTCGACCCGGGATCCTCCCGACCTACGAGCAGTACTTC
CDR3aa: CASSRPGILPTYEQYF

v_gene: TRBV6-6
abundance: .
j_gene: TRBJ1-4
d_gene: .
CDR3nt: TGTGCCAGCAGTTACGATGGGGGGGCGAATGAAAAACTGTTTTTT
CDR3aa: CASSYDGGANEKLFF

v_gene: TRBV7-8
abundance: many
j_gene: TRBJ1-2
d_gene: TRBD1
CDR3nt: TGTGCCAGCAGCTCGGCAGGGGGAGCTAACTATGGCTACACCTTC
CDR3aa: CASSSAGGANYGYTF

v_gene: TRBV24-1
abundance: .
j_gene: TRBJ2-3
d_gene: TRBD1
CDR3nt: TGTGCCACCAGTGATTCGGGACAGGGCACAGATACGCAGTATTTT
CDR3aa: CATSDSGQGTDTQYF

v_gene: TRBV28
abundance: .
j_gene: TRBJ1-5
d_gene: .
CDR3nt: TGTGCCAGCAGTTTACCCGGACAGAGCAATCAGCCCCAGCATTTT
CDR3aa: CASSLPGQSNQPQHF

v_gene: TRBV7-8
abundance: .
j_gene: TRBJ1-2
d_gene: TRBD1
CDR3nt: TGTGCCAGCAGCACGGGACAGGGGGTACAGAATTCTAACTATGGCTACACCTTC
CDR3aa: CASSTGQGVQNSNYGYTF